The T cell receptor beta chain described here comes from a study of vaccination and CD4 T cells after COVID-19. Study as a whole: Convalescents were six males and four females, two of them Hispanic. From HCoV-229E, HCoV-OC43, HCoV-NL63 and SARS-CoV-2, overlapping spike peptides were used to stimulate the cells. General study results and limits: Rising from approximately 21 to 40, the median of SARS-CoV-2-reactive clonotypes did not change significantly.

Treatment denoted: approximately 9-day PBMC culture with coronavirus spike peptide pools or control peptides (ViraFEST assay). Concerning this clonotype: Its target is not known.

Sequenced with the Oncomine TCR Beta short-read assay was DNA taken from cultured CD4+ T cells. TCRdb itself ran the PCR reads through MiXCR, one entry per CDR3 protein. The repertoire holds about 9,500 distinct CDR3 sequences, with about 70% as singletons. Deletions cut 6 bases from V and 5 bases from J, with 19 bases between. The germline V gene encodes CDR1 SGHNT and CDR2 YENEEA. The CDR3 contains 15 residues. The J gene is TRBJ2-5, the V gene TRBV11-3, with D tentatively TRBD2 (6 bases). Sequences were derived from CD4+ T cells from blood, cultured in vitro, sampled before SARS-CoV-2 vaccination. The clonotype originates from a human donor who had recovered from COVID-19. CDR3: CASSYRATGVETQYF. The CDR3, as DNA: TGTGCCAGCAGTTATAGAGCGACGGGAGTGGAGACCCAGTACTTC.